This record looks at one T cell receptor beta chain sequence and its context. Its antigen is undetermined. This sample was taken from a study of shared clonotypes between healthy human individuals. Findings of the study overall: Limited genetic and exposure-history diversity came from having few donors.

V was trimmed by 2 bases and J by 0 bases, leaving 8 bases between them. The CDR3 runs 15 residues. Germline CDR1 is ENHRY and CDR2 is SYGVKD. The data were produced by immunoSEQ multiplex PCR, yet TCRdb's version contains in-frame clones alone and is incomplete. Here the sample spans more than 2,000,000 clones, more than 90% being singletons. This chain joins TRBV10-3 and TRBJ1-5; D not resolved. This TCR was recovered from a man younger than 35 in good health. Sequences were obtained from naive CD4+ T cells sorted from blood. The subset here: CD45RA+ positively selected. CDR3 in DNA: TGTGCCATCAGTGAGAGAGCCTATAGCAATCAGCCCCAGCATTTT. Translated, it gives CAISERAYSNQPQHF.